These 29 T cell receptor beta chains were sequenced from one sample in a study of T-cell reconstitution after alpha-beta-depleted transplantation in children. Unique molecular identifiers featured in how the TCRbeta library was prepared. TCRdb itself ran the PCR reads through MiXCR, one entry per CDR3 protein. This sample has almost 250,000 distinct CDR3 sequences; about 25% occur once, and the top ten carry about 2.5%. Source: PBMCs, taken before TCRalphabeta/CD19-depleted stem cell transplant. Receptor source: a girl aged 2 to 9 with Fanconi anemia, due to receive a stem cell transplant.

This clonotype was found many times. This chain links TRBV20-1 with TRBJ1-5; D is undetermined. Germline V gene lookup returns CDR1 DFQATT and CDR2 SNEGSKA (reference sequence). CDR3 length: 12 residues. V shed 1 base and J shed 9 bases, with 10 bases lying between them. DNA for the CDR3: TGCAGTGCTAGAGGCCGGGATTGGCCCCAGCATTTT. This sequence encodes CSARGRDWPQHF.

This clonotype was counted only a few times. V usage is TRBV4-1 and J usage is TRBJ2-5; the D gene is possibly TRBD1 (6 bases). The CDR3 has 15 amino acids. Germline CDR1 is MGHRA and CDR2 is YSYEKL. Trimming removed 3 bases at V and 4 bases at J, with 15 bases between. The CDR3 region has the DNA TGCGCCAGCAGCCAGCTCACAGGGCGAATAGAGACCCAGTACTTC. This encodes CASSQLTGRIETQYF.

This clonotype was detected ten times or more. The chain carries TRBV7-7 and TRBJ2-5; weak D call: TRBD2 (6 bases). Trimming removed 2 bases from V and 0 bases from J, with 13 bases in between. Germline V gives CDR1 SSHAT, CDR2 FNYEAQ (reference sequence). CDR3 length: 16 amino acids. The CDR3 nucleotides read TGTGCCAGCAGCTTATCGCCGGGGAGGTACCAAGAGACCCAGTACTTC. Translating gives CASSLSPGRYQETQYF.

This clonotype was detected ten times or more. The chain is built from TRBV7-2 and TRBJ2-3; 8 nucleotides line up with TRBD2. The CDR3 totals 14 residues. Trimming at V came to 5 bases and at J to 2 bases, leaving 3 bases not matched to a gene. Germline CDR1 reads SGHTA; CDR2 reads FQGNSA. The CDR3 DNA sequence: TGTGCCAGCAGCCCGGGGGGGCACACAGATACGCAGTATTTT. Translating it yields CASSPGGHTDTQYF. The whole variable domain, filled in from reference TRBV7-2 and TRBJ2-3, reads GAGVSQSPSNKVTEKGKDVELRCDPISGHTALYWYRQSLGQGLEFLIYFQGNSAPDKSGLPSDRFSAERTGGSVSTLTIQRTQQEDSAVYLCASSPGGHTDTQYFGPGTRLTVL.

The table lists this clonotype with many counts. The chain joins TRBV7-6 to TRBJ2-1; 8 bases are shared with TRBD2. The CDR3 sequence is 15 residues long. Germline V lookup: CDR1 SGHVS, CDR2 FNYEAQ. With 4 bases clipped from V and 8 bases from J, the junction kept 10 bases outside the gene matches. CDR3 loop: CASSSIAGPRDEQFF. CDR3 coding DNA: TGTGCCAGCAGCTCTATAGCGGGACCGAGGGATGAGCAGTTCTTC.

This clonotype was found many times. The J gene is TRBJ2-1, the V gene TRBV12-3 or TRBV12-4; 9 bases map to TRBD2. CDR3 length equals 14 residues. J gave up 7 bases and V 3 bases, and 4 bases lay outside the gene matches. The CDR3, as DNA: TGTGCCAGCAGTTTTAGCGGGAGCGGGAATGAGCAGTTCTTC. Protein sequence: CASSFSGSGNEQFF.

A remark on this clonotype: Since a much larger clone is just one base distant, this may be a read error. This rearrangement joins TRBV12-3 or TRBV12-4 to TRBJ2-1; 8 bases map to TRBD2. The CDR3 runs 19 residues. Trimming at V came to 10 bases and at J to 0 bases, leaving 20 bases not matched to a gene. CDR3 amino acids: CAISQGGVAGTFSYNEQFF. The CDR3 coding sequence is TGTGCCATCAGCCAAGGGGGAGTAGCGGGGACGTTCTCCTACAATGAGCAGTTCTTC.

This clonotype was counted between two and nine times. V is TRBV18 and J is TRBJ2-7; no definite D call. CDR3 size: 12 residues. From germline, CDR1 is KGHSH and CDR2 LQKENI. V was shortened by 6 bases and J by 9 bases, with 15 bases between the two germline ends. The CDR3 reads CASSHSSGRQYF. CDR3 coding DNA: TGTGCCAGCTCTCACTCCAGTGGCCGGCAGTACTTC.

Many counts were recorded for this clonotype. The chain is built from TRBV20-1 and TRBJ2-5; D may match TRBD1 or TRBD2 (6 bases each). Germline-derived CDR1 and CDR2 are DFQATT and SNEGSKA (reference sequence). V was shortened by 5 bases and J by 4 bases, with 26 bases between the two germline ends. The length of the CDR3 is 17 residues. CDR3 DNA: TGCAGTGCTCCCCTCCACAGGGTGGGAGGTATTACAGAGACCCAGTACTTC. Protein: CSAPLHRVGGITETQYF.

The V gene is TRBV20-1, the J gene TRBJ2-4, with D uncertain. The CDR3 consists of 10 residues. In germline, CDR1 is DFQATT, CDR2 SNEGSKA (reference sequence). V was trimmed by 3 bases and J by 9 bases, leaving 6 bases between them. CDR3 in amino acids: CSASLGIQYF. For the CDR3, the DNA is TGCAGTGCTAGTCTTGGCATTCAGTACTTC.

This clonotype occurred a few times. CDR3 loop: CASTEGGAYNNEQFF. As DNA, the CDR3 is TGTGCCAGCACCGAAGGGGGGGCTTACAACAATGAGCAGTTCTTC. The J gene is TRBJ2-1, the V gene TRBV25-1; tentatively, D is TRBD2 (7 bases). V lost 7 bases, J lost 5 bases, and 18 bases lay in between. CDR3 length equals 15 residues. Germline V gene data show CDR1 as MGHDK and CDR2 as SYGVNS.

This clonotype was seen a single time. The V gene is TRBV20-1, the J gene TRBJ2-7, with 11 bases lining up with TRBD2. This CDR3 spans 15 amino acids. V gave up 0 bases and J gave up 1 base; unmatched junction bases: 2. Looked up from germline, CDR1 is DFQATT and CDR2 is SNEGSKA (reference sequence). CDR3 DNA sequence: TGCAGTGCTAGAGATCGGACTAGCGGGTCCTACGAGCAGTACTTC. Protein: CSARDRTSGSYEQYF.

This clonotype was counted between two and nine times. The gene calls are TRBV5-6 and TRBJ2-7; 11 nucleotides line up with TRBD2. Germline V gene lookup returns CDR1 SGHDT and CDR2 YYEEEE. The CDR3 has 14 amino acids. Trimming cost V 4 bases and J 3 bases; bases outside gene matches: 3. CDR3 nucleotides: TGTGCCAGCAGCGCGGGACTAGCGGTCTACGAGCAGTACTTC. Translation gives CASSAGLAVYEQYF.

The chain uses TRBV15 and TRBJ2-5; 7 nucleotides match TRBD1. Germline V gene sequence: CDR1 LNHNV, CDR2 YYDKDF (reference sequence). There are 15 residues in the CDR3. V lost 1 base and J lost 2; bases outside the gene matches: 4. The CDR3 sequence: CATSRGTGLQETQYF. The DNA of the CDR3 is TGTGCCACCAGCAGAGGGACAGGCCTACAAGAGACCCAGTACTTC.

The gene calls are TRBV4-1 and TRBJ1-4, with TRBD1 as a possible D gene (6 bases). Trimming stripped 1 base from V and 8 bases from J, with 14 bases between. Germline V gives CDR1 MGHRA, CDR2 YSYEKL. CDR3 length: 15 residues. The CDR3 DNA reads TGCGCCAGCAGCCAAGTGGACAGTGGCTACGAAAAACTGTTTTTT. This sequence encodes CASSQVDSGYEKLFF.

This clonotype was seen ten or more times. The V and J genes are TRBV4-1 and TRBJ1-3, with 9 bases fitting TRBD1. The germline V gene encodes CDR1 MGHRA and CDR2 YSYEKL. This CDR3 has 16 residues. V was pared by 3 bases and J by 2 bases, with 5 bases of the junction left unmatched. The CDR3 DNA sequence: TGCGCCAGCAGCCAGTGGGGACAGGGCACTGGAAACACCATATATTTT. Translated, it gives CASSQWGQGTGNTIYF.

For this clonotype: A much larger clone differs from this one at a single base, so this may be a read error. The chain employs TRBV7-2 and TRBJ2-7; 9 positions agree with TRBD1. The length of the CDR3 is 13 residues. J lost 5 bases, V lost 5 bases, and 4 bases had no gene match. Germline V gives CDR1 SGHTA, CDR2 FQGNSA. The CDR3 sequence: CASSHRDRDEQYF. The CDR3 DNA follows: TGTGCCAGCAGCCACAGGGACAGGGACGAGCAGTACTTC.

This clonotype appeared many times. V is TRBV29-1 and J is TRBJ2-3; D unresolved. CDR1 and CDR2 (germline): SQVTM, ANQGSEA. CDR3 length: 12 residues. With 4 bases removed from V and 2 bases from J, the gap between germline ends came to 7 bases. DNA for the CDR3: TGCAGCGTTGTTGCGGCCACAGATACGCAGTATTTT. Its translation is CSVVAATDTQYF.

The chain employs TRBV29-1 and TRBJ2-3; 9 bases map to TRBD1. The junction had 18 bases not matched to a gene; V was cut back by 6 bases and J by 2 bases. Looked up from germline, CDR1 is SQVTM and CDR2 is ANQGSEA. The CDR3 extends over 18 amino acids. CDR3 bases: TGCAGCGTCTGGGACAGGGAAGACGGGCTAGCGGCCACAGATACGCAGTATTTT. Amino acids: CSVWDREDGLAATDTQYF.

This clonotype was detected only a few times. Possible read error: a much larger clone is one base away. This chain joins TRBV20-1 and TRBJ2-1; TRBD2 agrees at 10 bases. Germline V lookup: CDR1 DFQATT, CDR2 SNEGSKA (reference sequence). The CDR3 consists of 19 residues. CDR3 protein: CCARVPGGQTSGLTIEQFF. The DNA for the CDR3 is TGCTGTGCTAGAGTCCCCGGGGGCCAGACTAGCGGGCTTACAATTGAGCAGTTCTTC.

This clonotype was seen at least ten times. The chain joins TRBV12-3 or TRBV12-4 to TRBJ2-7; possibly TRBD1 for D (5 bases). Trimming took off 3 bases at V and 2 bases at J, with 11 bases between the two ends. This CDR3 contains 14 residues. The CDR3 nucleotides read TGTGCCAGCAGTTTCGACAGCCAGACCTACGAGCAGTACTTC. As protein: CASSFDSQTYEQYF.

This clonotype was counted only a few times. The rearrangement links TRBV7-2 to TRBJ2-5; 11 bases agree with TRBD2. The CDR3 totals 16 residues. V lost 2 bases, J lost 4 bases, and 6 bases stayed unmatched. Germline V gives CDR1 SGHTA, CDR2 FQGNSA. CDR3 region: CASSLQRLAGTETQYF. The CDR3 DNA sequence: TGTGCCAGCAGCTTACAACGACTAGCGGGGACAGAGACCCAGTACTTC.

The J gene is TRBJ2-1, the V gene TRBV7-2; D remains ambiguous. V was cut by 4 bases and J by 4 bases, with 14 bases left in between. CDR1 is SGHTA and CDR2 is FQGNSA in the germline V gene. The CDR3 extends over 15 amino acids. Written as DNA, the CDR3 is TGTGCCAGCAGCTCTGACTCGGATCTTTACAATGAGCAGTTCTTC. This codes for CASSSDSDLYNEQFF.

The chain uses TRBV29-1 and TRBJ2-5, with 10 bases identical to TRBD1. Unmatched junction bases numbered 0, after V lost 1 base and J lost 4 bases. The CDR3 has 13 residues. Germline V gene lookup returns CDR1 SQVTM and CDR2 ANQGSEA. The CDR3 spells CSVEGQGAETQYF. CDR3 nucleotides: TGCAGCGTTGAAGGACAGGGGGCAGAGACCCAGTACTTC.

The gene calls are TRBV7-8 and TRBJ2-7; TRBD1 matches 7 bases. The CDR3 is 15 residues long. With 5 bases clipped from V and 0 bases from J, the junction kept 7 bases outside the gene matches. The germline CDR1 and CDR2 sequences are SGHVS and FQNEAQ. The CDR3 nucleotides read TGTGCCAGCAGCGCGCGACAGGGTCTCTCCTACGAGCAGTACTTC. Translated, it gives CASSARQGLSYEQYF.

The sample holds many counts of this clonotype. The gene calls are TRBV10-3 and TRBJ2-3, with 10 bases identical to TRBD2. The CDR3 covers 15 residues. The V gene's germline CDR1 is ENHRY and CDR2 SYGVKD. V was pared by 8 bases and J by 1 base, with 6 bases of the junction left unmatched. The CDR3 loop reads CAIERGTSGTDTQYF. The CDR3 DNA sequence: TGTGCCATCGAGAGGGGGACTAGCGGCACAGATACGCAGTATTTT.

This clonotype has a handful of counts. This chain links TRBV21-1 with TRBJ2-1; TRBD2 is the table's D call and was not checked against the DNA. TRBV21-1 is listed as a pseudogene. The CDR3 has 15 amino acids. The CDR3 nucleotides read TGTGCCATACAACCGGGACTTCAGACCCACAATGAGCAGTTCTTC. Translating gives CAIQPGLQTHNEQFF.

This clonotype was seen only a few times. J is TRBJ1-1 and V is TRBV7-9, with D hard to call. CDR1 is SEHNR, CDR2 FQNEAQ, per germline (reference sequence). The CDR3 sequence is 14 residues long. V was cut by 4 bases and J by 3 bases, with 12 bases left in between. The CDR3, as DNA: TGTGCCAGCAGCTCGAACGGACGGTACACTGAAGCTTTCTTT. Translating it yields CASSSNGRYTEAFF.

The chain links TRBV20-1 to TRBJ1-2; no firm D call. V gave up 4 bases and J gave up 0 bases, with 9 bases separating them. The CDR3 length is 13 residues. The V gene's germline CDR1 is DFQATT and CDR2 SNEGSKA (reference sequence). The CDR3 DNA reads TGCAGTGCTACCACGAATCCTAACTATGGCTACACCTTC. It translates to CSATTNPNYGYTF.